This record concerns one T cell receptor beta chain sequence. Original processing notes: Estimated nucleated cell counts came from reference gene primer amplification. Only in-frame clones appear in the TCRdb table, and some are missing; sequencing was by immunoSEQ multiplex PCR. V and J calls plus clone size are reproduced from that table; the DNA served to infer D and trimming. The table has 200,000 to 300,000 clones, roughly four fifths seen once. V gave up 7 bases and J gave up 0 bases; unmatched junction bases: 6. In germline, CDR1 is LGHDT, CDR2 YNNKEL (reference sequence). The CDR3 length is 14 residues. The data derive from a study of blood T cell repertoires in COVID-19. Study as a whole: Donors in the United States, Italy and Spain gave samples during acute or convalescent COVID-19.

The specimen was peripheral blood. The clonotype comes from a man aged 50 to 60 with acute or convalescent COVID-19. This chain joins TRBV3-1 (or the pseudogene TRBV3-2) and TRBJ2-7; 7 bases are a match to TRBD2. The CDR3 protein is CASTLGGGSYEQYF. CDR3 nucleotides: TGTGCCAGCACCCTTGGCGGGGGCTCCTACGAGCAGTACTTC.